A single sample gave rise to the 2 T cell receptor beta chains below, sequenced in a study of a mutant IDH1 vaccine in newly diagnosed glioma. No cognate antigen is known for these TCRs. Time point meaning: week 35, safety follow-up. The investigators gave 300 ug of mutant IDH1 20-mer peptide in each vaccine dose, together with topical imiquimod. Repertoires were generated with immunoSEQ multiplex PCR, while TCRdb's copy carries only in-frame clones and drops some. The sample contains 29,000 or so clones, about 76% of which appear only once. Sequencing used PBMCs, obtained from a glioma patient whose treatment included an IDH1 peptide vaccine. These receptors were obtained from a man aged 45-60 years with glioma.

The CDR3 loop reads CAWTTRGPAETQYF. The CDR3 region has the DNA TGTGCCTGGACTACTAGGGGGCCAGCAGAGACCCAGTACTTC. The rearrangement uses TRBV30 and TRBJ2-5; 7 bases fit TRBD1. Germline CDR1 is GTSNPN and CDR2 is SVGIG (reference sequence). The CDR3 is made up of 14 amino acids. The trim removed 4 bases at V and 4 bases at J, leaving 9 bases unmatched.

V and J are TRBV19 and TRBJ2-7; no clear D gene. Per the germline V gene, CDR1 is LNHDA and CDR2 is SQIVND (reference sequence). With 5 bases removed from V and 5 bases from J, the gap between germline ends came to 16 bases. The CDR3 extends over 14 amino acids. The CDR3 coding sequence is TGTGCCAGTAGTCCCTGGCCCTCTCGGGACGAGCAGTACTTC. It encodes CASSPWPSRDEQYF.